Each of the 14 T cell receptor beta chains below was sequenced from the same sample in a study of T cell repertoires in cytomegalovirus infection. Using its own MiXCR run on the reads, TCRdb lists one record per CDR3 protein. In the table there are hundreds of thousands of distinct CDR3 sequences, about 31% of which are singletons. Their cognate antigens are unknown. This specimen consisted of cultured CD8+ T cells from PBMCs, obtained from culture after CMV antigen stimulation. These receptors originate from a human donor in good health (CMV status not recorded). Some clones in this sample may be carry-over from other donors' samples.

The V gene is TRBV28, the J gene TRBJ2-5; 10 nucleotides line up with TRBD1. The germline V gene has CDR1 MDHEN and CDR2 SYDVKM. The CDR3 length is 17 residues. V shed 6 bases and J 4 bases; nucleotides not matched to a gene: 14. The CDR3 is CASSTERDRGPRETQYF. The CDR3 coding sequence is TGTGCCAGCAGCACCGAACGGGACAGGGGACCCAGAGAGACCCAGTACTTC.

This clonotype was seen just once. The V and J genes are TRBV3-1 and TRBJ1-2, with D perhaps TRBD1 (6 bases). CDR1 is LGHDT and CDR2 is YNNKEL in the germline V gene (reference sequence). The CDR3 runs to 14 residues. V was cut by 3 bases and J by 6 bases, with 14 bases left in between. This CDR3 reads CASSHQGSTDGYTF. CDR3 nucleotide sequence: TGTGCCAGCAGCCATCAGGGGTCTACGGATGGCTACACCTTC.

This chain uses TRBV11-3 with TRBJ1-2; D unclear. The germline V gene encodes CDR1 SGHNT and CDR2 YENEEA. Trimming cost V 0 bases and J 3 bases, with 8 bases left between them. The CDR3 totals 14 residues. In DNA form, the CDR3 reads TGTGCCAGCAGCTTAGAACAAGATCACTATGGCTACACCTTC. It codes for CASSLEQDHYGYTF.

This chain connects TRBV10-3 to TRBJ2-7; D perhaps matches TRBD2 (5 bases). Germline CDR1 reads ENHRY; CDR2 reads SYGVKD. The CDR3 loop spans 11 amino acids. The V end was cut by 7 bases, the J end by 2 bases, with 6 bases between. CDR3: CAIMRAYEQYF. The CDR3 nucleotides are TGTGCCATCATGAGGGCCTACGAGCAGTACTTC.

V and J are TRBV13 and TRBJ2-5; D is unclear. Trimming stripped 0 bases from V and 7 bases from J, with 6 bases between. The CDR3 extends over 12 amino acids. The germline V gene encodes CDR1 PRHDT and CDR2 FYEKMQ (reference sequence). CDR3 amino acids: CASSLGIVTQYF. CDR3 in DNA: TGTGCCAGCAGCTTAGGAATAGTGACCCAGTACTTC.

The CDR3 sequence is CASSSPGLEQFF. CDR3 sequence (DNA): TGTGCCAGCAGCTCCCCGGGCCTTGAGCAGTTCTTC. This chain connects TRBV6-5 to TRBJ2-1, with D unclear. This CDR3 spans 12 amino acids. The ends were cut back, 6 bases at V and 9 bases at J, with 12 bases in the middle. The germline V gene has CDR1 MNHEY and CDR2 SVGAGI.

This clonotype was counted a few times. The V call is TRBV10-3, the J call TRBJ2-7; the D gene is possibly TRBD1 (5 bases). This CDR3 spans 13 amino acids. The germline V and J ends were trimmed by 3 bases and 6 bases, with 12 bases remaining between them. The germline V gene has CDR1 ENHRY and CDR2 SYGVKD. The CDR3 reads CAISEGRVGEQYV. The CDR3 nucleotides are TGTGCCATCAGTGAAGGCAGGGTTGGCGAGCAGTACGTC.

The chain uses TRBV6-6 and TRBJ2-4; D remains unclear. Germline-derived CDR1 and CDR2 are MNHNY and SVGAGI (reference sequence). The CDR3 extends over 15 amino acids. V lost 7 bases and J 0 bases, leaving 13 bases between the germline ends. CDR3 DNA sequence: TGTGCCAGCACCCAACATCATCTAGCCAAAAACATTCAGTACTTC. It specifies CASTQHHLAKNIQYF.

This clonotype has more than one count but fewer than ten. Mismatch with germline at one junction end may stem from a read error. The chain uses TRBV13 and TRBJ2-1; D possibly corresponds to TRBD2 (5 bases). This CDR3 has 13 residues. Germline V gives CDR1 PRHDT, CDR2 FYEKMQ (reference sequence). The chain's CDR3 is CASRGIRYNEQFF. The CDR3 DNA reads TGCGCCAGCAGAGGGATCAGATACAATGAGCAGTTCTTC.

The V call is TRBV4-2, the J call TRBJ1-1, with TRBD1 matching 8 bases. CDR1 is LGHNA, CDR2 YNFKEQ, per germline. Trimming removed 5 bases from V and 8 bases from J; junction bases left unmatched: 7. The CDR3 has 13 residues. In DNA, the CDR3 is TGTGCCAGCAGCGTAGCGACAGGGGCCGAAGCTTTCTTT. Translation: CASSVATGAEAFF.

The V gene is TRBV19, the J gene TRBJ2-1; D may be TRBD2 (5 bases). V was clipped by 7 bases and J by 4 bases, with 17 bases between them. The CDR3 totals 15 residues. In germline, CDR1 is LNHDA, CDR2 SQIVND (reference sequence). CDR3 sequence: CASTHDGSGYNEQFF. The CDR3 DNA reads TGTGCCAGTACCCATGATGGGTCGGGATACAATGAGCAGTTCTTC.

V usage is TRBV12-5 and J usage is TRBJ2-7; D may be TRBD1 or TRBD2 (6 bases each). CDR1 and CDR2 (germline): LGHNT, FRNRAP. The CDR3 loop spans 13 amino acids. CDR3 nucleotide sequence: TGTGCCAATAAAGGGGGGAATTCCTACGAGCAGTACTTC. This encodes CANKGGNSYEQYF.

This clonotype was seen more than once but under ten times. Written as DNA, the CDR3 is TGTGCCAGCCGGGGACAGGGTGGGGCCGGGGAGCTGTTTTTT. This sequence encodes CASRGQGGAGELFF. V is TRBV7-8 and J is TRBJ2-2, with 9 nucleotides matching TRBD1. Germline CDR1 reads SGHVS; CDR2 reads FQNEAQ. Unmatched junction bases numbered 7, after V lost 8 bases and J lost 6 bases. The CDR3 has 14 amino acids.

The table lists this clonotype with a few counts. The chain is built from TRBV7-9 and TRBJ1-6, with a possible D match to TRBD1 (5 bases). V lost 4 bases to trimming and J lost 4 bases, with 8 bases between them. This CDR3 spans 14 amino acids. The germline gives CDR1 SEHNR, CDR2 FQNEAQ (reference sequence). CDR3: CASSSRQYNSPLHF. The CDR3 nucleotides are TGTGCCAGCAGCTCAAGACAGTATAATTCACCCCTCCACTTT.